The sequence of this T cell receptor (beta chain) was determined in a study of radiotherapy plus CTLA-4 blockade in lung cancer. Overall study: Patients showed objective responses in 15% to 20% of cases, and disease control was achieved by approximately 30%.

Regarding this clone: Antigen: not known.

It was focal radiation plus CTLA-4 blockade with ipilimumab that patients with chemo-refractory metastatic non-small-cell lung cancer received. Assay: immunoSEQ multiplex PCR; the TCRdb copy retains only in-frame clones and omits some. The sample has approximately 73,000 clones, around 87% seen once. Study conclusions and caveats: Subsequent to radiotherapy plus ipilimumab, tumor-derived TCR clones underwent expansion in blood.

V was cut by 8 bases and J by 0 bases, with 14 bases left in between. Germline V CDR1 and CDR2: SGHVS, FQNEAQ. The CDR3 has 14 amino acids. This specimen consisted of peripheral blood, obtained from a patient treated with radiotherapy plus ipilimumab. The source of this sequence is a human donor with non-small cell lung cancer that progressed on radiotherapy plus ipilimumab. The chain couples TRBV7-8 to TRBJ2-7; TRBD1 is a possible D gene (6 bases). The CDR3 is CASSRGASSYEQYF. The CDR3 bases are TGTGCCAGCTCCAGGGGTGCGAGCTCCTACGAGCAGTACTTC.